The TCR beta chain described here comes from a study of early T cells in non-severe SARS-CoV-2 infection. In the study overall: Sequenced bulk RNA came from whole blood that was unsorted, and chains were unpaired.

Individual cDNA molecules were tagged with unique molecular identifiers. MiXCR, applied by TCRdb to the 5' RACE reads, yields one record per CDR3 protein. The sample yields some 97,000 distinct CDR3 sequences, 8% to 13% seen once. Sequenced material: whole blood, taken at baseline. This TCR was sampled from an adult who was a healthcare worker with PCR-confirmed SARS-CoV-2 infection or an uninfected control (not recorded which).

CDR3 bases: TGTGCCAGCAGTACGGACGCCCCCCGACAAAGCGAGCAGTACTTC. This codes for CASSTDAPRQSEQYF. V gene TRBV6-2 or TRBV6-3 combines with J gene TRBJ2-7; D remains unclear. The CDR3 spans 15 residues. V was clipped by 5 bases and J by 6 bases, with 20 bases between them. Germline V gives CDR1 MNHEY, CDR2 SVGEGT.